One T cell receptor beta chain is described in this entry. Original processing methods: For nucleated cells, counts were estimated from reference gene primer amplification. The method was immunoSEQ multiplex PCR; TCRdb's version includes in-frame clones alone and lacks a portion of them. V and J calls plus clone size are reproduced from that table; the DNA served to infer D and trimming. This table holds around 130,000 clones, more than 75% found once. The sample is drawn from a study of blood T cell repertoires in COVID-19. Trimming cost V 4 bases and J 8 bases; bases outside gene matches: 8. This CDR3 is built from 14 residues. CDR1 SGHVS and CDR2 FQNEAQ come from the germline V gene.

This rearrangement joins TRBV7-8 to TRBJ1-2, with TRBD1 matching over 9 bases. The sample taken for sequencing was peripheral blood. The TCR comes from a woman aged 45-60 years with acute or convalescent COVID-19. The CDR3 sequence: CASSSGQGGGGYTF. DNA for the CDR3: TGTGCCAGCAGCTCGGGACAGGGCGGAGGCGGCTACACCTTC.